These 12 T cell receptor beta chains originate from one sample sequenced in a study of T cells in Graves' hyperthyroidism and ophthalmopathy. RNA transcripts served as the template for amplifying TCR beta CDR3 regions. First-round RT-PCR targeting the TCR CDR3 was performed with the HTBI primer set. TCRdb ran MiXCR on the multiplex PCR reads and lists one entry per CDR3 protein. Of approximately 400,000 distinct CDR3 sequences in the sample, about a sixth were seen once. The sample comprised blood. These receptors were obtained from a woman in her late teens or twenties with Graves' hyperthyroidism that later progressed to Graves' ophthalmopathy.

This clonotype occurred many times. CDR3 DNA sequence: TGTGCCAGCAGCCAGTTCGAGGGGACTGGAAACACCATATATTTT. It is translated as CASSQFEGTGNTIYF. This chain uses TRBV3-1 with TRBJ1-3; D perhaps matches TRBD1 (5 bases). Trimming stripped 3 bases from V and 2 bases from J, with 11 bases between. The germline V gene encodes CDR1 LGHDT and CDR2 YNNKEL (reference sequence). CDR3 size: 15 residues.

This clonotype was detected a few times. V gene TRBV6-1 combines with J gene TRBJ2-4, with no clear D. Trimming shortened V by 5 bases and J by 2 bases, and 16 bases separated the two germline ends. The germline V gene has CDR1 MNHNS and CDR2 SASEGT. This CDR3 comprises 16 residues. CDR3 residues: CASSRHDKMSKNIQYF. In nucleotides, the CDR3 is TGTGCCAGCAGTAGGCACGATAAGATGTCCAAAAACATTCAGTACTTC.

The rearrangement joins TRBV18 to TRBJ2-2; D gene ambiguous. The CDR3 consists of 20 residues. The V gene lost 0 bases and the J gene lost 0 bases, with 20 bases spanning the gap. Germline lookup yields CDR1 KGHSH and CDR2 LQKENI. The CDR3 reads CASSPPLGKYHGSNTGELFF. The CDR3 coding sequence is TGTGCCAGCTCACCACCTCTCGGCAAATACCACGGTTCGAACACCGGGGAGCTGTTTTTT.

The DNA of the CDR3 is TGTGCCAGGGGGACTAGCGGGAGGTGGTACGAGCAGTACTTC. Translation: CARGTSGRWYEQYF. This sequence joins TRBV6-2 or TRBV6-3 and TRBJ2-7, with 15 bases matching TRBD2. The CDR3 length is 14 residues. V trimming: 9 bases; J trimming: 4 bases; junction bases outside the gene matches: 4. From germline, CDR1 is MNHEY and CDR2 SVGEGT.

The chain is built from TRBV6-1 and TRBJ1-2, with unresolved D. CDR3 length: 15 residues. Trimming removed 9 bases at V and 0 bases at J, with 17 bases between. CDR1 and CDR2 from the germline V gene are MNHNS and SASEGT. The CDR3 nucleotides are TGTGCCAGTAGCACTTCAGGAGCTACTAACTATGGCTACACCTTC. This sequence encodes CASSTSGATNYGYTF.

This clonotype has at least ten counts. The V gene is TRBV6-5, the J gene TRBJ1-5; tentative D call: TRBD1 (6 bases). Between the trimmed V and J ends, which lost 2 bases and 0 bases, there was a span of 14 bases. CDR1 is MNHEY, CDR2 SVGAGI, per germline. The CDR3 length is 17 residues. The CDR3 sequence is CASSYMDSNYSNQPQHF. Written as DNA, the CDR3 is TGTGCCAGCAGTTACATGGACAGTAATTATAGCAATCAGCCCCAGCATTTT.

This clonotype was observed at least ten times. The chain is built from TRBV12-3 or TRBV12-4 and TRBJ2-2; maybe TRBD1 (5 bases). The CDR3 extends over 14 amino acids. Trimming shortened V by 5 bases and J by 7 bases, and 14 bases separated the two germline ends. DNA of the CDR3: TGTGCCAGCAGTCAGCTCAGGGTTGGCGGGGAGCTGTTTTTT. This encodes CASSQLRVGGELFF.

The chain recombines TRBV9 with TRBJ2-7; 7 bases map to TRBD1. The length of the CDR3 is 14 residues. Germline V lookup: CDR1 SGDLS, CDR2 YYNGEE. J was trimmed by 5 bases and V by 4 bases; bases with no gene match: 9. The CDR3 DNA is TGTGCCAGCAGCCCTCGGACAGGCGACCACGAGCAGTACTTC. This codes for CASSPRTGDHEQYF.

This clonotype has a count of ten or more. The chain couples TRBV3-1 to TRBJ1-1; the D is unclear. V was pared by 6 bases and J by 8 bases, with 10 bases between. The CDR3 is made up of 11 amino acids. Germline assignment: CDR1 LGHDT and CDR2 YNNKEL (reference sequence). DNA for the CDR3: TGTGCCAGCAGATCAGAGACCGAAGCTTTCTTT. Protein sequence: CASRSETEAFF.

Ten or more counts support this clonotype. The chain carries TRBV20-1 and TRBJ2-3, with TRBD2 matching 14 bases. CDR3 length: 17 amino acids. The ends lost 0 bases at V and 5 bases at J; junction bases unmatched: 7. The V gene's germline CDR1 is DFQATT and CDR2 SNEGSKA (reference sequence). The CDR3 region is CSARDHAGTSGRDTQYF. The CDR3 DNA follows: TGCAGTGCTAGAGACCATGCCGGGACTAGCGGGAGAGATACGCAGTATTTT.

This clonotype was seen only a few times. V and J are TRBV20-1 and TRBJ2-5; TRBD1 or TRBD2 may be the D gene (5 bases each). The CDR3 totals 14 residues. Trimming stripped 3 bases from V and 2 bases from J, with 13 bases between. Germline V CDR1 and CDR2: DFQATT, SNEGSKA (reference sequence). CDR3 loop: CSASDPGPQETQYF. In DNA, the CDR3 is TGCAGTGCTAGTGACCCGGGACCTCAAGAGACCCAGTACTTC.

This chain connects TRBV6-2 or TRBV6-3 to TRBJ2-6; D unclear. Trimming removed 0 bases at V and 1 base at J, with 19 bases between. This CDR3 is built from 20 residues. Germline CDR1 and CDR2: MNHEY and SVGEGT. The CDR3 DNA follows: TGTGCCAGCAGTTACTCGATGTATCTGGACGGCCAATCTGGGGCCAACGTCCTGACTTTC. As protein: CASSYSMYLDGQSGANVLTF.